These 6 T cell receptor beta chains came from one sample sequenced in a study of early T cells in non-severe SARS-CoV-2 infection (dated by TCRdb to 2020 to 2023). Library creation used 5' RACE. Reads for this sample came from a NextSeq 500. TCRdb itself trimmed the public reads at Q25 with fastp, ran MiXCR and retained productive beta chains. For every CDR3 protein sequence, its rows merge into one entry that carries the most common genes and DNA. This sample gives around 93,000 distinct CDR3 sequences in total; about 12% of them show up just once. 4.4% of the sample is held by the ten biggest clonotypes. This material consisted of whole blood, taken at baseline. All receptors derive from an adult who was a healthcare worker with PCR-confirmed SARS-CoV-2 infection or an uninfected control (not recorded which).

This clonotype was detected many times. The chain has TRBV7-3 and TRBJ2-5; D remains unclear. The CDR3 has 12 amino acids. From germline, CDR1 is SGHTA and CDR2 FQGTGA. V gave up 3 bases and J gave up 4 bases, with 6 bases separating them. The CDR3 nucleotides are TGTGCCAGCAGCTTGAAAGGAGAGACCCAGTACTTC. Its protein product is CASSLKGETQYF.

This clonotype was observed a few times. The rearrangement links TRBV28 to TRBJ2-3; 16 nucleotides align to TRBD2. Trimming removed 5 bases from V and 2 bases from J; junction bases left unmatched: 7. The CDR3 is 18 amino acids. The germline gives CDR1 MDHEN, CDR2 SYDVKM. The CDR3 DNA is TGTGCCAGCAGTCCCCCGGGACTAGCGGGGGGGCCCACAGATACGCAGTATTTT. Translated: CASSPPGLAGGPTDTQYF.

The chain recombines TRBV29-1 with TRBJ1-1; maybe TRBD1 (5 bases). The CDR3 covers 13 residues. The germline V gene has CDR1 SQVTM and CDR2 ANQGSEA. V lost 6 bases and J 5 bases, leaving 16 bases between the germline ends. The CDR3 sequence: CSVTGVRLTEAFF. In DNA, the CDR3 is TGCAGCGTCACGGGGGTAAGGTTGACTGAAGCTTTCTTT.

This clonotype was seen repeatedly, ten times or more. The chain uses TRBV7-8 and TRBJ2-7; D may correspond to TRBD1 or TRBD2 (5 bases each). Germline CDR1 and CDR2: SGHVS and FQNEAQ. This CDR3 has 18 amino acids. Trimming pared 2 bases from V and 1 base from J, leaving 21 bases between. The CDR3 here is CASSLHLIPGTASYEQYF. For the CDR3, the DNA is TGTGCCAGCAGCTTACATCTGATCCCCGGGACCGCTTCCTACGAGCAGTACTTC.

Many counts were recorded for this clonotype. The CDR3 loop is CASRPPAGPVTGELFF. CDR3 DNA sequence: TGTGCCAGCAGGCCCCCAGCGGGCCCTGTCACCGGGGAGCTGTTTTTT. J is TRBJ2-2 and V is TRBV11-2; D possibly corresponds to TRBD2 (6 bases). Germline lookup yields CDR1 SGHAT and CDR2 FQNNGV. This CDR3 comprises 16 residues. With 6 bases removed from V and 4 bases from J, the gap between germline ends came to 18 bases.

This clonotype was counted between two and nine times. The J gene is TRBJ2-7, the V gene TRBV20-1, with D tentatively TRBD1 or TRBD2 (6 bases each). V lost 0 bases, J lost 0 bases, and 12 bases lay in between. CDR1 and CDR2 (germline): DFQATT, SNEGSKA (reference sequence). The CDR3 has 15 amino acids. In nucleotides, the CDR3 is TGCAGTGCTAGAGAAGGGGGGAGACCCTCCTACGAGCAGTACTTC. This sequence encodes CSAREGGRPSYEQYF.